The 18 T cell receptor beta chains below were found in one sample sequenced in a study of cytotoxic CD8 clonotypes in ibrutinib-treated CLL. The data were produced by immunoSEQ multiplex PCR, yet TCRdb's version contains in-frame clones alone and is incomplete. The sample has 250,000 to 350,000 clones; 70% to 80% are singletons. This material consisted of PBMCs, taken at disease progression, from a patient treated with ibrutinib. The receptor source for this set is a human donor with chronic lymphocytic leukemia.

This chain joins TRBV28 and TRBJ2-1; D unresolved. This CDR3 contains 11 residues. Germline V gene data show CDR1 as MDHEN and CDR2 as SYDVKM. Trimming pared 8 bases from V and 5 bases from J, leaving 7 bases between. The CDR3 DNA sequence: TGTGCCAGCGTCGGCGACAATGAGCAGTTCTTC. Protein sequence: CASVGDNEQFF.

The chain links TRBV6-1 to TRBJ2-3, with 9 bases aligning to TRBD2. Germline V lookup: CDR1 MNHNS, CDR2 SASEGT. Trimming took 1 base from V and 3 from J; bases not matched to a gene: 5. The CDR3 consists of 16 residues. The CDR3: CASSEVAGVGTDTQYF. In DNA, the CDR3 is TGTGCCAGCAGTGAAGTAGCGGGAGTAGGAACAGATACGCAGTATTTT.

This chain uses TRBV4-1 with TRBJ1-5; the D is unclear. The germline V and J ends were trimmed by 0 bases and 11 bases, with 17 bases remaining between them. Germline values: CDR1 MGHRA, CDR2 YSYEKL. The CDR3 extends over 15 amino acids. CDR3 region: CASSQDGGSPVTQHF. In DNA, the CDR3 is TGCGCCAGCAGCCAAGATGGAGGTTCCCCGGTGACCCAGCATTTT.

This clone was recorded once. The gene calls are TRBV10-1 and TRBJ1-3; D gene uncertain. V was cut by 6 bases and J by 2 bases, with 14 bases left in between. This CDR3 has 15 amino acids. Looked up from germline, CDR1 is WNHNN and CDR2 is SYGVQD (reference sequence). In DNA, the CDR3 is TGCGCCAGCAGAACTTTTAGAAAGGCTGGAAACACCATATATTTT. Protein sequence: CASRTFRKAGNTIYF.

The J gene is TRBJ2-7, the V gene TRBV10-3, with 10 bases lining up with TRBD2. CDR1 is ENHRY, CDR2 SYGVKD, per germline. Trimming cost V 3 bases and J 6 bases; bases outside gene matches: 2. This CDR3 region has 13 residues. The CDR3, as DNA: TGTGCCATCAGTGATACTAGCGGGACCGAGCAGTACTTC. It translates to CAISDTSGTEQYF.

The V and J genes are TRBV10-3 and TRBJ2-7; no firm D call. The V and J ends lost 11 bases and 0 bases respectively, with 8 bases between them. Germline lookup yields CDR1 ENHRY and CDR2 SYGVKD. The CDR3 has 11 residues. CDR3 protein: CAVLSSYEQYF. The CDR3 bases are TGTGCCGTGTTGAGCTCCTACGAGCAGTACTTC.

This clone was detected only a few times. Other DNA variants within this sample encode the same CDR3. The chain uses TRBV10-3 and TRBJ2-3; no clear D gene. CDR1 is ENHRY and CDR2 is SYGVKD in the germline V gene. The CDR3 sequence is 12 residues long. V was cut by 0 bases and J by 6 bases, with 4 bases left in between. DNA for the CDR3: TGTGCCATCAGTGAGTCGAGTGATACGCAGTATTTT. This encodes CAISESSDTQYF.

Here the CDR3 DNA reads TGTGCCACCCCCACCGACGGGAAAAGTAATGAAAAACTGTTTTTT. Translated, it gives CATPTDGKSNEKLFF. The chain recombines TRBV21-1 with TRBJ1-4. TRBV21-1 constitutes a pseudogene. This CDR3 contains 15 residues.

The rearrangement joins TRBV18 to TRBJ2-6; no firm D call. Germline assignment: CDR1 KGHSH and CDR2 LQKENI. The CDR3 is 13 amino acids. V was shortened by 6 bases and J by 6 bases, with 9 bases between the two germline ends. The CDR3 DNA reads TGTGCCAGCTCCCATAGTGAGGCCAACGTCCTGACTTTC. The encoded protein is CASSHSEANVLTF.

The V and J genes are TRBV19 and TRBJ2-5; D ambiguous. The V gene's germline CDR1 is LNHDA and CDR2 SQIVND (reference sequence). This CDR3 has 13 residues. Trimming took off 5 bases at V and 2 bases at J, with 9 bases between the two ends. For the CDR3, the DNA is TGTGCCAGTAGTGACATGGCACAAGAGACCCAGTACTTC. Translated: CASSDMAQETQYF.

The chain has TRBV23-1 and TRBJ2-1, with 7 nucleotides matching TRBD1. TRBV23-1 carries the ORF label, with uncertain function. The CDR3 sequence is 12 residues long. Germline trimming cut 4 bases from V and 8 bases from J; bases unmatched to any gene: 2. This CDR3 reads CASSLQGHEQFF. The CDR3 DNA reads as TGCGCCAGCAGTCTACAGGGGCATGAGCAGTTCTTC.

The chain recombines TRBV28 with TRBJ2-7, with 7 bases aligning to TRBD2. This CDR3 is built from 17 residues. J was trimmed by 4 bases and V by 2 bases; bases with no gene match: 14. Germline CDR1 MDHEN, CDR2 SYDVKM. CDR3 DNA sequence: TGTGCCAGCAGTTTAGGGTCCCTGTGGGAGGGCCTGTACGAGCAGTACTTC. It encodes CASSLGSLWEGLYEQYF.

The chain links TRBV28 to TRBJ1-2; D possibly corresponds to TRBD1 (5 bases). The CDR3 length is 15 residues. Trimming took 5 bases from V and 1 from J, leaving 14 bases between them. The germline CDR1 and CDR2 sequences are MDHEN and SYDVKM. CDR3 in DNA: TGTGCCAGCAGTCCCCCGGGACCCCGTAACTATGGCTACACCTTC. Translation: CASSPPGPRNYGYTF.

This sequence joins TRBV6-6 and TRBJ2-1; D is possibly TRBD2 (6 bases). Looked up from germline, CDR1 is MNHNY and CDR2 is SVGAGI (reference sequence). V lost 4 bases, J lost 3 bases, and 10 bases lay in between. The CDR3 covers 14 residues. The DNA of the CDR3 is TGTGCCAGCAGTTCCCGCGGGGACTACAATGAGCAGTTCTTC. Translating gives CASSSRGDYNEQFF.

J is TRBJ2-3 and V is TRBV5-3; 8 positions agree with TRBD2. TRBV5-3 is designated an ORF whose function remains uncertain. The CDR3 has 13 amino acids. Trimming at V came to 5 bases and at J to 4 bases, leaving 3 bases not matched to a gene. Written as DNA, the CDR3 is TGTGCCAGAAGGCGGGAGGTCGCAGATACGCAGTATTTT. Its translation is CARRREVADTQYF.

This clone was seen once. The V and J genes are TRBV5-8 and TRBJ2-2; perhaps TRBD1 as D (5 bases). CDR3 length: 15 amino acids. Trimming shortened V by 8 bases and J by 1 base, and 15 bases separated the two germline ends. Germline loops: CDR1 SGHTS, CDR2 YDEGEE. Here the CDR3 reads CARRRNQGNTGELFF. CDR3 sequence (DNA): TGTGCCAGACGAAGGAATCAGGGGAACACCGGGGAGCTGTTTTTT. Full variable domain (missing parts from reference TRBV5-8 and TRBJ2-2): EAGVTQSPTHLIKTRGQQATLRCSPISGHTSVYWYQQALGLGLQFLLWYDEGEERNRGNFPPRFSGRQFPNYSSELNVNALELEDSALYLCARRRNQGNTGELFFGEGSRLTVL.

This clone was observed once. V is TRBV25-1 and J is TRBJ2-1; 10 bases align to TRBD1. From germline, CDR1 is MGHDK and CDR2 SYGVNS. J gave up 5 bases and V 1 base, and 5 bases lay outside the gene matches. This CDR3 region has 16 residues. CDR3 sequence reads: CASSELGDRGNNEQFF. For the CDR3, the DNA is TGTGCCAGCAGTGAATTAGGGGACAGGGGAAACAATGAGCAGTTCTTC.

This chain joins TRBV4-1 and TRBJ2-7; D is undetermined. V lost 8 bases, J lost 5 bases, and 19 bases lay in between. In germline, CDR1 is MGHRA, CDR2 YSYEKL. This CDR3 has 14 amino acids. This CDR3 reads CASAITVFKDEQYF. CDR3 coding DNA: TGCGCCAGCGCCATAACAGTATTTAAGGACGAGCAGTACTTC.